These 10 T cell receptor beta chains were sequenced from one sample in a study of shared clonotypes between healthy human individuals. Profiled with immunoSEQ multiplex PCR; TCRdb holds only in-frame clones, not every one. This sample has over a million clones, with roughly 97% found just once. Sequenced input: naive CD4+ T cells sorted from blood. As to subset: CD45RA+ positively selected. The origin of the receptors is a man younger than 45 in good health.

V gene TRBV10-3 combines with J gene TRBJ2-7, with D possibly being TRBD2 (6 bases). The CDR3 extends over 14 amino acids. Looked up from germline, CDR1 is ENHRY and CDR2 is SYGVKD. V gave up 2 bases and J gave up 10 bases, with 18 bases separating them. Here the CDR3 reads CAISERDSFYLQYF. CDR3 coding DNA: TGTGCCATCAGTGAGAGGGACTCCTTCTACTTACAGTACTTC.

The chain is built from TRBV5-1 and TRBJ1-4, with 7 bases lining up with TRBD1. The ends lost 3 bases at V and 5 bases at J; junction bases unmatched: 22. CDR1 and CDR2 from the germline V gene are SGHRS and YFSETQ. The CDR3 loop spans 20 amino acids. The CDR3 sequence: CASSWTRGGTGTVSNEKLFF. CDR3 nucleotide sequence: TGCGCCAGCAGCTGGACTCGTGGGGGCACCGGGACAGTATCGAATGAAAAACTGTTTTTT.

The rearrangement joins TRBV7-3 to TRBJ2-7; D not certain. The CDR3 sequence is 16 residues long. Trimming left V 0 bases short and J 1 base short, with 13 bases between. Germline CDR1 reads SGHTA; CDR2 reads FQGTGA. DNA of the CDR3: TGTGCCAGCAGCTTAACCTCAGCCCAAGGTTCCTACGAGCAGTACTTC. Protein product: CASSLTSAQGSYEQYF.

The rearrangement uses TRBV11-2 and TRBJ2-1, with D possibly called TRBD1 or TRBD2 (6 bases each). With 2 bases removed from V and 12 bases from J, the gap between germline ends came to 14 bases. Germline lookup yields CDR1 SGHAT and CDR2 FQNNGV. The CDR3 covers 13 residues. The CDR3 sequence: CASSLNSGGRQFF. CDR3 coding DNA: TGTGCCAGCAGCTTAAACAGTGGGGGGCGGCAGTTCTTC.

The chain recombines TRBV27 with TRBJ2-7; 7 nucleotides match TRBD2. The CDR3 is 14 amino acids. CDR1 MNHEY and CDR2 SMNVEV come from the germline V gene (reference sequence). Germline trimming cut 8 bases from V and 4 bases from J; bases unmatched to any gene: 11. CDR3 sequence (DNA): TGTGCCAGCCGCCGGGCTAGCGGAATTTACGAGCAGTACTTC. The encoded protein is CASRRASGIYEQYF.

This chain joins TRBV7-9 and TRBJ2-1; 9 bases agree with TRBD2. In germline, CDR1 is SEHNR, CDR2 FQNEAQ (reference sequence). V gave up 3 bases and J gave up 5 bases; unmatched junction bases: 5. CDR3 length: 15 amino acids. The CDR3, as DNA: TGTGCCAGCAGCTTTAGGCTAGCGGGACACAATGAGCAGTTCTTC. It codes for CASSFRLAGHNEQFF.

This chain uses TRBV19 with TRBJ2-5; 8 nucleotides agree with TRBD1. The CDR3 length is 15 residues. Trimming cost V 1 base and J 5 bases; bases outside gene matches: 6. Germline CDR1 and CDR2: LNHDA and SQIVND (reference sequence). The CDR3: CASSIARTGRETQYF. The DNA for the CDR3 is TGTGCCAGTAGTATAGCGAGGACAGGGCGGGAGACCCAGTACTTC. The full variable domain, in which reference TRBV19 and TRBJ2-5 provide the parts outside the CDR3, is DGGITQSPKYLFRKEGQNVTLSCEQNLNHDAMYWYRQDPGQGLRLIYYSQIVNDFQKGDIAEGYSVSREKKESFPLTVTSAQKNPTAFYLCASSIARTGRETQYFGPGTRLLVL.

V is TRBV5-1 and J is TRBJ2-7; 10 nucleotides line up with TRBD1. The germline gives CDR1 SGHRS, CDR2 YFSETQ. Unmatched junction bases numbered 2, after V lost 0 bases and J lost 5 bases. The CDR3 covers 14 residues. The CDR3 DNA reads TGCGCCAGCAGCTTGGCCGGGACAGGGGACGAGCAGTACTTC. Translating gives CASSLAGTGDEQYF.

The chain is built from TRBV11-2 and TRBJ2-7; a weak D match, TRBD1 (7 bases). The ends were cut back, 1 base at V and 3 bases at J, with 16 bases in the middle. The CDR3 is made up of 16 amino acids. Per germline, CDR1 SGHAT and CDR2 FQNNGV. This CDR3 is CASSLGGTARGYEQYF. CDR3 DNA: TGTGCCAGCAGCTTAGGCGGGACAGCAAGAGGCTACGAGCAGTACTTC.

This chain uses TRBV9 with TRBJ2-7; 14 nucleotides line up with TRBD2. The CDR3 runs to 16 residues. V was clipped by 5 bases and J by 2 bases; unmatched bases: 6. The V gene's germline CDR1 is SGDLS and CDR2 YYNGEE. CDR3 sequence reads: CASRLGLAGAPYEQYF. CDR3 bases: TGTGCCAGCAGGTTGGGACTAGCGGGAGCCCCCTACGAGCAGTACTTC.